These T cell receptor beta chains were read from a single sample in a study of beta chain features in type 1 diabetes. Measured with immunoSEQ multiplex PCR; TCRdb has only the in-frame clones, and not every one. The table lists 70,000 to 90,000 clones, 30% to 40% of them singletons. What was sequenced was stem cell memory CD4+ T cells from blood. The receptor source for this set is a woman between 18 and 29 years old in good health. Each CDR3 is given with its conserved first and last residue. The order of the fields is J gene, clone size, D gene, V gene, CDR3 protein, CDR3 DNA. A D gene is named only where the DNA matches it firmly. The listing skips clone size in some rows; elsewhere it reads once, few, many or a size class.

TRBJ2-2,-,TRBD2,TRBV7-2,CASSAARLAGGGELFF,TGTGCCAGCAGCGCCGCCAGACTAGCGGGAGGCGGGGAGCTGTTTTTT
TRBJ1-2,-,TRBD1,TRBV29-1,CSASRDSYGYTF,TGCAGCGCGTCCCGGGACAGTTATGGCTACACCTTC
TRBJ1-4,-,-,TRBV4-2,CASSLGTFPGRSTNEKLFF,TGTGCCAGCAGCCTAGGCACTTTCCCGGGAAGATCAACTAATGAAAAACTGTTTTTT
TRBJ1-6,-,TRBD1,TRBV5-4,CASSPGGSYNSPLHF,TGTGCCAGCAGCCCAGGGGGCTCCTATAATTCACCCCTCCACTTT
TRBJ1-5,few,-,TRBV9,CASGGSSNQPQHF,TGTGCCTCGGGGGGCTCTAGCAATCAGCCCCAGCATTTT
TRBJ2-2,-,-,TRBV5-4,CASSPNIAANTGELFF,TGTGCCAGCAGCCCAAACATAGCCGCGAACACCGGGGAGCTGTTTTTT
TRBJ2-7,-,TRBD1,TRBV5-1,CASRPGTEYEQYF,TGCGCCAGCAGGCCCGGGACAGAGTACGAGCAGTACTTC
TRBJ2-3,-,-,TRBV5-1,CASSLGGTDQDTQYF,TGCGCCAGCAGCTTGGGCGGGACAGACCAAGATACGCAGTATTTT
TRBJ2-5,-,TRBD2,TRBV15,CATSRDRSASGRGGETQYF,TGTGCCACCAGCAGAGATCGTAGTGCTAGCGGGAGAGGGGGAGAGACCCAGTACTTC
TRBJ2-1,few,TRBD1,TRBV6-1,CASSGMTGVGNEQFF,TGTGCCAGCAGTGGAATGACAGGGGTGGGCAATGAGCAGTTCTTC
TRBJ1-1,-,TRBD1,TRBV6-5,CASYGTGGSTEAFF,TGTGCCAGCTACGGAACAGGGGGGAGCACTGAAGCTTTCTTT
TRBJ2-7,once,-,TRBV6-5,CASSRTPAFSYEQYF,TGTGCCAGCAGTCGTACACCCGCCTTCTCCTACGAGCAGTACTTC
TRBJ2-3,few,-,TRBV7-9,CASSLGLSTDTQYF,TGTGCCAGCAGCTTAGGGCTGAGCACAGATACGCAGTATTTT
TRBJ2-7,-,TRBD1,TRBV7-3,CASSLSGQGTEQYF,TGTGCCAGCAGCTTAAGTGGACAGGGGACCGAGCAGTACTTC
TRBJ2-2,few,-,TRBV7-2,CASSSHRRGGTGELFF,TGTGCCAGCAGCTCCCATCGTAGAGGAGGGACCGGGGAGCTGTTTTTT
TRBJ1-5,-,TRBD1,TRBV5-1,CASSETTGTQPQHF,TGCGCCAGCAGCGAGACGACAGGGACTCAGCCCCAGCATTTT
TRBJ2-3,-,-,TRBV6-1,CASRTGSGTDTQYF,TGTGCCAGCAGAACCGGGAGTGGCACAGATACGCAGTATTTT
TRBJ2-2,few,TRBD2,TRBV18,CASSPPPATSGSGELFF,TGTGCCAGCTCACCACCTCCTGCGACTAGCGGGAGCGGGGAGCTGTTTTTT